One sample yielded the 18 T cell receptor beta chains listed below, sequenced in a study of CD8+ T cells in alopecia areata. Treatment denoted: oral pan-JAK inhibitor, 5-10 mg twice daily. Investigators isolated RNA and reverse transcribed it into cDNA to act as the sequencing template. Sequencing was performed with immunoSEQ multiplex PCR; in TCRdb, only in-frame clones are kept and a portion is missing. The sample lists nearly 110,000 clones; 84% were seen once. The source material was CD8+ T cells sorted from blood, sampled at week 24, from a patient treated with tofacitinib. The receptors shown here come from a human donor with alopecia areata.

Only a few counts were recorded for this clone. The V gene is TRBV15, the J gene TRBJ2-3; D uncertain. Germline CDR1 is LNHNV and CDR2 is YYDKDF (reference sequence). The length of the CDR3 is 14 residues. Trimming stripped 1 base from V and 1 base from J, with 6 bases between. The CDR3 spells CATSRVGGTDTQYF. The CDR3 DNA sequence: TGTGCCACCAGCAGAGTCGGAGGCACAGATACGCAGTATTTT.

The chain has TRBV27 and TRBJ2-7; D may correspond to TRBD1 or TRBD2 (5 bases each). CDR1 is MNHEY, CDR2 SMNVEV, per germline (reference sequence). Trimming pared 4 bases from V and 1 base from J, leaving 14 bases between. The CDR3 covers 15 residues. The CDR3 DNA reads TGTGCCAGCAGTTACACCGGGACCCCTTCCTACGAGCAGTACTTC. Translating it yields CASSYTGTPSYEQYF.

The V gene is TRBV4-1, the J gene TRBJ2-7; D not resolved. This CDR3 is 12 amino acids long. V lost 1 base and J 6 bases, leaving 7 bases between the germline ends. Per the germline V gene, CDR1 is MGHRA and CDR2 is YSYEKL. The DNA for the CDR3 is TGCGCCAGCAGCCAAGTGGTAAGCGAGCAGTACTTC. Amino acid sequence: CASSQVVSEQYF.

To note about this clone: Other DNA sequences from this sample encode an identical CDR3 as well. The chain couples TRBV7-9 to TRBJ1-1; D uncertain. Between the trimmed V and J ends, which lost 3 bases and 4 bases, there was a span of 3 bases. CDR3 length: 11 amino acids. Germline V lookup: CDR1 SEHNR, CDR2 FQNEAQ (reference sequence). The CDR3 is CASSLGTEAFF. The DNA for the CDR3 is TGTGCCAGCAGCTTGGGCACTGAAGCTTTCTTT.

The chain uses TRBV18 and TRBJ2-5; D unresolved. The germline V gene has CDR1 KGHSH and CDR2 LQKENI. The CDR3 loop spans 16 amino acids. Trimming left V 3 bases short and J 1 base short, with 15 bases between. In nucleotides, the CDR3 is TGTGCCAGCTCACCGCCGGACCCCAGCCCCCAAGAGACCCAGTACTTC. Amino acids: CASSPPDPSPQETQYF.

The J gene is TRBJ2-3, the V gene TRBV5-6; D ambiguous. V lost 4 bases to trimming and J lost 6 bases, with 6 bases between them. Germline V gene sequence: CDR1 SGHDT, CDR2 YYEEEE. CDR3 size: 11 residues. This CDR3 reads CASSQVDTQYF. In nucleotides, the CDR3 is TGTGCCAGCAGCCAAGTTGATACGCAGTATTTT.

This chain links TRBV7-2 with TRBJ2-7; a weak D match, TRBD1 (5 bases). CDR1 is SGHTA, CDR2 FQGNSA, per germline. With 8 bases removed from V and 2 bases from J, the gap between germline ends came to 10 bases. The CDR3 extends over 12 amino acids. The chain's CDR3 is CASQGVTYEQYF. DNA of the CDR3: TGTGCCAGCCAAGGGGTCACCTACGAGCAGTACTTC.

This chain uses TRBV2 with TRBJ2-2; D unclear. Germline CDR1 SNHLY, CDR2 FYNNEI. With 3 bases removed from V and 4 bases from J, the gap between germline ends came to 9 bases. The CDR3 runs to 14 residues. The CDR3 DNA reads TGTGCCAGCAGTGATTGGGTGGGCACCGGGGAGCTGTTTTTT. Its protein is CASSDWVGTGELFF.

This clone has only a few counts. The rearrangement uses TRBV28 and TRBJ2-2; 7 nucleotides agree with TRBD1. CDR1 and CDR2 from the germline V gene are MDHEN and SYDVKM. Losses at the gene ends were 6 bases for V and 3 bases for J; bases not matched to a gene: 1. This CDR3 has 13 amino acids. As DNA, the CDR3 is TGTGCCAGCAGGGGGACAGACACCGGGGAGCTGTTTTTT. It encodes CASRGTDTGELFF.

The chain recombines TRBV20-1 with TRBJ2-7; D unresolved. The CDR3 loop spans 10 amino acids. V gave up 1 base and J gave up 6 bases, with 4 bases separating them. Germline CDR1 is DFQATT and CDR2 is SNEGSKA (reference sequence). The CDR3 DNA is TGCAGTGCTAGAGGAGTCGAGCAGTACTTC. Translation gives CSARGVEQYF.

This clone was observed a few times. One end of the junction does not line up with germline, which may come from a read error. This CDR3 reads CASSPGTSYDEQFF. As DNA, the CDR3 is TGTGCCAGCAGCCCCGGGACTAGCTACGATGAGCAGTTCTTC. This chain links TRBV7-9 with TRBJ2-1; TRBD2 aligns across 9 bases. The CDR3 sequence is 14 residues long. Germline lookup yields CDR1 SEHNR and CDR2 FQNEAQ (reference sequence).

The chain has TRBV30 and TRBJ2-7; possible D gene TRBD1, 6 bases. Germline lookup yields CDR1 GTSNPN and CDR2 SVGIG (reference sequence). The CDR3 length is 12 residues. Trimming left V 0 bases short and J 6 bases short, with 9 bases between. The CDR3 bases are TGTGCCTGGAGTGTACAAGGGGGCGAGCAGTACTTC. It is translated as CAWSVQGGEQYF.

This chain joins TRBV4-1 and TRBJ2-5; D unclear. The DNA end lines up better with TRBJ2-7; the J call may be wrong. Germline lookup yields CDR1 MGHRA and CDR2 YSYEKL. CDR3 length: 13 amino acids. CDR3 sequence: CASSQATTYEQYF. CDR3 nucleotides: TGCGCCAGCAGCCAAGCCACTACCTACGAGCAGTACTTC.

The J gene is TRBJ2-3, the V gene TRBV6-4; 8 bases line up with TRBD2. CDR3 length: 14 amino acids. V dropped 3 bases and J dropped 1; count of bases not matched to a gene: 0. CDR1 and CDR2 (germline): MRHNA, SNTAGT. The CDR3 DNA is TGTGCCAGCAGTGAAGCGGGGGGCACAGATACGCAGTATTTT. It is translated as CASSEAGGTDTQYF.

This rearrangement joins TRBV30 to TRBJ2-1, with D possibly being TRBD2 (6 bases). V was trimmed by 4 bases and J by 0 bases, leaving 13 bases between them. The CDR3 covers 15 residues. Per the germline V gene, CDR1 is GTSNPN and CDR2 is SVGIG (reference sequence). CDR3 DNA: TGTGCCTGGACCAGCGGGCAGATCTCCTACAATGAGCAGTTCTTC. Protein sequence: CAWTSGQISYNEQFF.

CDR3 bases: TGTGCCAGCAGTGAAGATGGTTCGGAGACCCAGTACTTC. It translates to CASSEDGSETQYF. The chain recombines TRBV6-1 with TRBJ2-5; D gene uncertain. The CDR3 runs 13 residues. The germline gives CDR1 MNHNS, CDR2 SASEGT. V was trimmed by 1 base and J by 5 bases, leaving 8 bases between them.

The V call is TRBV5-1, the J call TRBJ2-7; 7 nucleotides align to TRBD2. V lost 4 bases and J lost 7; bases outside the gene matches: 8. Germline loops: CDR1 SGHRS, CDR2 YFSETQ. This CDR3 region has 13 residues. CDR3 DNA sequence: TGCGCCAGCAGCGCTAGCGGACTTCGGGAGCAGTACTTC. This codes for CASSASGLREQYF.

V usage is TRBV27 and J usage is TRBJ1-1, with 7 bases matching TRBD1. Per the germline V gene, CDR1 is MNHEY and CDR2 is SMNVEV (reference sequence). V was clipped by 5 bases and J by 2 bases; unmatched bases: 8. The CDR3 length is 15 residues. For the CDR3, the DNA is TGTGCCAGCAGTCACAGACAGGGTATAAACACTGAAGCTTTCTTT. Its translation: CASSHRQGINTEAFF.